The 32 T cell receptor beta chains reported below all come from one sample, sequenced in a study of neurological immune-mediated disorders. TCRdb independently ran MiXCR on the 5' RACE reads; one entry per CDR3 protein. In the table there are about 70,000 distinct CDR3 sequences, 4.5% to 6% of which are singletons. The sample comprised PBMCs. All receptors derive from a woman in her 70s with multiple sclerosis.

Many counts were recorded for this clonotype. The chain employs TRBV18 and TRBJ1-5; D unresolved. Germline V lookup: CDR1 KGHSH, CDR2 LQKENI. The CDR3 runs 12 residues. The V end was cut by 3 bases, the J end by 4 bases, with 4 bases between. The CDR3 DNA sequence: TGTGCCAGCTCACCGGGTAATCAGCCCCAGCATTTT. Protein sequence: CASSPGNQPQHF.

The chain has TRBV10-1 and TRBJ2-1; D possibly uses TRBD1 or TRBD2 (5 bases each). The V and J ends lost 0 bases and 6 bases respectively, with 12 bases between them. The CDR3 has 15 amino acids. Germline-derived CDR1 and CDR2 are WNHNN and SYGVQD (reference sequence). CDR3 loop: CASSESWVGGNEQFF. DNA for the CDR3: TGCGCCAGCAGTGAGTCCTGGGTTGGGGGCAATGAGCAGTTCTTC.

This clonotype was observed at least ten times. The chain couples TRBV4-3 to TRBJ2-2; 10 positions match TRBD1. V lost 4 bases, J lost 3 bases, and 11 bases stayed unmatched. CDR1 is LGHNA, CDR2 YSLEER, per germline. The CDR3 consists of 18 residues. CDR3 in DNA: TGCGCCAGCAGCCGCCTAAACTTAGGACAGGGGGACACCGGGGAGCTGTTTTTT. It yields the protein CASSRLNLGQGDTGELFF.

In this sample, this clonotype turned up many times. The chain employs TRBV5-4 and TRBJ2-2, with unresolved D. Germline CDR1 is SGHNT and CDR2 is YYREEE (reference sequence). The CDR3 contains 15 residues. Trimming took 4 bases from V and 0 from J, leaving 10 bases between them. The CDR3 coding sequence is TGTGCCAGCAGCCGAAAAGATACGAACACCGGGGAGCTGTTTTTT. Translated, it gives CASSRKDTNTGELFF.

This clonotype was counted ten times or more. Here the CDR3 reads CASRDRGSSYNEQFF. The DNA for the CDR3 is TGTGCCAGCAGGGACAGGGGGAGCTCCTACAATGAGCAGTTCTTC. The chain joins TRBV2 to TRBJ2-1; 10 bases fit TRBD1. V trimming: 6 bases; J trimming: 0 bases; junction bases outside the gene matches: 2. The CDR3 runs to 15 residues. Germline loops: CDR1 SNHLY, CDR2 FYNNEI.

This clonotype was detected many times. The chain combines TRBV3-1 with TRBJ1-1; D unresolved. CDR3 length equals 13 residues. Germline V gene sequence: CDR1 LGHDT, CDR2 YNNKEL (reference sequence). Trimming cost V 0 bases and J 8 bases, with 10 bases left between them. The CDR3 DNA sequence: TGTGCCAGCAGCCAAGATTTGGCACCAGAAGCTTTCTTT. Amino acids: CASSQDLAPEAFF.

The chain carries TRBV28 and TRBJ1-1; 8 bases fit TRBD1. With V trimmed by 3 bases and J by 5 bases, 8 bases remained unmatched. The CDR3 sequence is 15 residues long. The germline V gene encodes CDR1 MDHEN and CDR2 SYDVKM. The CDR3 DNA follows: TGTGCCAGCAGTTTCTTACAGGGGGAAGATACTGAAGCTTTCTTT. Its protein product is CASSFLQGEDTEAFF.

This clonotype occurred many times. This chain joins TRBV5-5 and TRBJ2-6, with D perhaps matching TRBD1 (5 bases). The germline V gene has CDR1 SGHKS and CDR2 YYEKEE (reference sequence). CDR3 length equals 18 residues. The V and J ends lost 2 bases and 0 bases respectively, with 15 bases between them. The CDR3 spells CASSFTIPGNSGANVLTF. DNA of the CDR3: TGTGCCAGCAGCTTTACCATTCCAGGGAACTCTGGGGCCAACGTCCTGACTTTC.

The sample holds many counts of this clonotype. This chain links TRBV4-1 with TRBJ1-4; D gene ambiguous. Trimming took off 4 bases at V and 0 bases at J, with 12 bases between the two ends. The CDR3 consists of 16 residues. The V gene's germline CDR1 is MGHRA and CDR2 YSYEKL. CDR3 sequence (DNA): TGCGCCAGCAGCCTCGAAGATCGGTCAACTAATGAAAAACTGTTTTTT. Its translation: CASSLEDRSTNEKLFF.

This clonotype is labeled medium-sized. V usage is TRBV7-9 and J usage is TRBJ2-2; D is perhaps TRBD2 (6 bases). The CDR3 has 18 amino acids. The germline V gene has CDR1 SEHNR and CDR2 FQNEAQ (reference sequence). V was clipped by 6 bases and J by 5 bases, with 25 bases between them. DNA of the CDR3: TGTGCCAGCAGTCCCCGACGGCTAGCGAGCCCATTAACCGGGGAGCTGTTTTTT. It encodes CASSPRRLASPLTGELFF.

This chain joins TRBV5-1 and TRBJ2-3, with 9 bases that match TRBD2. The germline gives CDR1 SGHRS, CDR2 YFSETQ. V trimming: 1 base; J trimming: 4 bases; junction bases outside the gene matches: 7. The CDR3 covers 16 residues. DNA of the CDR3: TGCGCCAGCAGCTTGTCGGCGGGGGGGGCGTCAGATACGCAGTATTTT. Its protein is CASSLSAGGASDTQYF.

This clonotype has a count of ten or more. This rearrangement joins TRBV7-2 to TRBJ1-5; D is unresolved. The CDR3 is 14 residues long. Germline lookup yields CDR1 SGHTA and CDR2 FQGNSA. V shed 0 bases and J shed 7 bases, with 10 bases lying between them. The CDR3 DNA reads as TGTGCCAGCAGCTTAGCGGCCCTTGGGCAGCCCCAGCATTTT. Protein product: CASSLAALGQPQHF.

This clonotype has ten or more counts. The rearrangement uses TRBV6-5 and TRBJ2-7; D might be TRBD1 (6 bases). The CDR3 spans 12 residues. With 5 bases removed from V and 4 bases from J, the gap between germline ends came to 9 bases. Germline values: CDR1 MNHEY, CDR2 SVGAGI. The CDR3 reads CASSEQGYEQYF. The CDR3 coding sequence is TGTGCCAGCAGTGAACAGGGTTACGAGCAGTACTTC.

This clonotype was seen ten or more times. The V and J genes are TRBV5-1 and TRBJ2-6; the D gene could be TRBD1 or TRBD2 (5 bases each). Germline CDR1 reads SGHRS; CDR2 reads YFSETQ. This CDR3 comprises 14 residues. The V end was cut by 6 bases, the J end by 4 bases, with 11 bases between. CDR3 nucleotide sequence: TGCGCCAGCACCGCCGGGGCAGGGGCCAACGTCCTGACTTTC. It encodes CASTAGAGANVLTF.

At least ten counts were recorded for this clonotype. The chain has TRBV7-9 and TRBJ2-7; perhaps TRBD2 as D (6 bases). Looked up from germline, CDR1 is SEHNR and CDR2 is FQNEAQ (reference sequence). V lost 7 bases to trimming and J lost 7 bases, with 14 bases between them. This CDR3 has 12 amino acids. The CDR3 coding sequence is TGTGCCAGCACCCAACTAGCAAGGGAGCAGTACTTC. Residues: CASTQLAREQYF.

This chain joins TRBV20-1 and TRBJ1-1; no clear D. Deletions cut 7 bases from V and 3 bases from J, with 9 bases between. The length of the CDR3 is 11 residues. Germline loops: CDR1 DFQATT, CDR2 SNEGSKA (reference sequence). The CDR3 DNA is TGCAGTGGCTGGTGGGACACTGAAGCTTTCTTT. It codes for CSGWWDTEAFF.

This clonotype was picked up many times. V is TRBV20-1 and J is TRBJ1-2; perhaps TRBD1 as D (5 bases). Germline V gene sequence: CDR1 DFQATT, CDR2 SNEGSKA (reference sequence). The CDR3 consists of 15 residues. Trimming removed 3 bases at V and 4 bases at J, with 18 bases between. CDR3 protein: CSASLQASRVYGYTF. In DNA, the CDR3 is TGCAGTGCTAGCCTACAGGCTTCAAGGGTCTATGGCTACACCTTC.

This clonotype was seen repeatedly, ten times or more. The V and J genes are TRBV7-2 and TRBJ1-1, with D tentatively TRBD1 (5 bases). Germline loops: CDR1 SGHTA, CDR2 FQGNSA. With 5 bases removed from V and 0 bases from J, the gap between germline ends came to 7 bases. The CDR3 is made up of 13 amino acids. CDR3 in amino acids: CASSTRVNTEAFF. CDR3 coding DNA: TGTGCCAGCAGCACCAGGGTGAACACTGAAGCTTTCTTT. Drawing the rest from reference TRBV7-2 and TRBJ1-1, the complete variable domain is GAGVSQSPSNKVTEKGKDVELRCDPISGHTALYWYRQSLGQGLEFLIYFQGNSAPDKSGLPSDRFSAERTGGSVSTLTIQRTQQEDSAVYLCASSTRVNTEAFFGQGTRLTVV.

This clonotype was seen many times. The chain is built from TRBV6-2 or TRBV6-3 and TRBJ2-3, with a possible D match to TRBD1 (5 bases). CDR1 and CDR2 from the germline V gene are MNHEY and SVGEGT. CDR3 size: 14 residues. V was trimmed by 5 bases and J by 8 bases, leaving 17 bases between them. As DNA, the CDR3 is TGTGCCAGCAGTAAAACCCCCTCTAGGGGTACGCAGTATTTT. Translating gives CASSKTPSRGTQYF.

This clonotype was counted at least ten times. The chain recombines TRBV5-1 with TRBJ2-3, with D perhaps matching TRBD1 (6 bases). CDR1 SGHRS and CDR2 YFSETQ come from the germline V gene. V was shortened by 4 bases and J by 6 bases, with 18 bases between the two germline ends. The CDR3 has 15 residues. In nucleotides, the CDR3 is TGCGCCAGCAGCCCCAGGGGTACCGAGGTGGATACGCAGTATTTT. Amino acid sequence: CASSPRGTEVDTQYF.

This clonotype was found many times. The chain joins TRBV7-2 to TRBJ2-5; 11 nucleotides agree with TRBD2. CDR3 size: 16 residues. J was trimmed by 4 bases and V by 0 bases; bases with no gene match: 4. CDR1 and CDR2 (germline): SGHTA, FQGNSA. The CDR3 here is CASSLAIAGGGETQYF. CDR3 in DNA: TGTGCCAGCAGCTTAGCGATAGCGGGAGGGGGAGAGACCCAGTACTTC.

This clonotype has at least ten counts. The chain couples TRBV20-1 to TRBJ2-1, with TRBD2 matching over 12 bases. From germline, CDR1 is DFQATT and CDR2 SNEGSKA (reference sequence). V dropped 2 bases and J dropped 7; count of bases not matched to a gene: 9. The CDR3 runs to 16 residues. CDR3 nucleotides: TGCAGTGCTAGACCCCAGACTAGCGGGAGTTTAAATGAGCAGTTCTTC. Translated, it gives CSARPQTSGSLNEQFF.

This clonotype was recorded at least ten times. J is TRBJ1-1 and V is TRBV6-6; possible D gene TRBD1, 6 bases. Trimming shortened V by 7 bases and J by 2 bases, and 11 bases separated the two germline ends. Germline CDR1 MNHNY, CDR2 SVGAGI (reference sequence). The CDR3 has 13 amino acids. This CDR3 reads CASKDRQNTEAFF. CDR3 bases: TGTGCCAGCAAGGACAGACAAAACACTGAAGCTTTCTTT.

This clonotype showed up many times. Germline and junction disagree at one end, which may indicate a read error. J is TRBJ2-7 and V is TRBV20-1; weak D call: TRBD2 (5 bases). Germline-derived CDR1 and CDR2 are DFQATT and SNEGSKA (reference sequence). The CDR3 sequence is 10 residues long. The CDR3 protein is CSARAACRGF. CDR3 nucleotide sequence: TGCAGTGCTAGAGCAGCGTGCCGGGGCTTC.

This clonotype was seen ten or more times. The V call is TRBV10-3, the J call TRBJ2-7; D not resolved. The CDR3 sequence is 11 residues long. The germline V and J ends were trimmed by 3 bases and 3 bases, with 3 bases remaining between them. The germline V gene encodes CDR1 ENHRY and CDR2 SYGVKD. This chain's CDR3 is CAISDNYEQYF. The CDR3 coding sequence is TGTGCCATCAGTGACAACTACGAGCAGTACTTC.

This clonotype was counted ten times or more. The V and J genes are TRBV7-2 and TRBJ2-1; the match to TRBD2 covers 7 bases. CDR3 length equals 14 residues. Per germline, CDR1 SGHTA and CDR2 FQGNSA. V gave up 1 base and J gave up 10 bases; unmatched junction bases: 7. The CDR3 nucleotides are TGTGCCAGCAGCTTAGAGAGCGGGGTCTACGAGCAGTTCTTC. Amino acids: CASSLESGVYEQFF. Variable domain in full (rest from reference TRBV7-2 and TRBJ2-1): GAGVSQSPSNKVTEKGKDVELRCDPISGHTALYWYRQSLGQGLEFLIYFQGNSAPDKSGLPSDRFSAERTGGSVSTLTIQRTQQEDSAVYLCASSLESGVYEQFFGPGTRLTVL.

This clonotype was observed a few times. The chain employs TRBV14 and TRBJ2-3, with TRBD2 matching over 11 bases. J was trimmed by 9 bases and V by 2 bases; bases with no gene match: 7. Germline V gives CDR1 SGHDN, CDR2 FVKESK. The CDR3 spans 15 residues. CDR3 bases: TGTGCCAGCAGCCAACCAACTAGCGGGAGTAGCACGCAGTATTTT. Translated: CASSQPTSGSSTQYF.

This clonotype was recorded at least ten times. Here the CDR3 DNA reads TGTGCCAGCAGCTTATCTGGGGGAGAGGAGACCCAGTACTTC. This sequence encodes CASSLSGGEETQYF. The chain couples TRBV7-2 to TRBJ2-5; D assignment may be TRBD1 or TRBD2 (5 bases each). The CDR3 totals 14 residues. Germline lookup yields CDR1 SGHTA and CDR2 FQGNSA. V dropped 2 bases and J dropped 5 bases, with 12 bases sitting between them.

At least ten counts were recorded for this clonotype. V usage is TRBV20-1 and J usage is TRBJ1-1; D not certain. V lost 2 bases, J lost 5 bases, and 15 bases lay in between. The germline V gene has CDR1 DFQATT and CDR2 SNEGSKA (reference sequence). The CDR3 runs 14 residues. The CDR3 loop is CSARLYYQYTEAFF. Here the CDR3 DNA reads TGCAGTGCTAGACTCTATTACCAGTATACTGAAGCTTTCTTT.

This clonotype was seen repeatedly, ten times or more. This sequence joins TRBV29-1 and TRBJ2-1, with 9 bases identical to TRBD1. Germline V CDR1 and CDR2: SQVTM, ANQGSEA. With V trimmed by 6 bases and J by 6 bases, 12 bases remained unmatched. The CDR3 extends over 15 amino acids. CDR3 sequence: CSVAGTGPLGNEQFF. The CDR3, as DNA: TGCAGCGTCGCCGGGACAGGGCCGTTGGGCAATGAGCAGTTCTTC.

This clonotype was seen many times. The CDR3 here is CASSPLGQGSYGYTF. The CDR3, as DNA: TGTGCCAGCAGCCCCCTCGGACAGGGGAGCTATGGCTACACCTTC. The V call is TRBV7-2, the J call TRBJ1-2; 9 bases are a match to TRBD1. CDR3 length: 15 residues. V shed 5 bases, J shed 4 bases, and the junction held 8 bases outside the gene matches. CDR1 is SGHTA and CDR2 is FQGNSA in the germline V gene.

This clonotype was observed at least ten times. The V and J genes are TRBV9 and TRBJ2-1, with 7 bases identical to TRBD2. The CDR3 sequence is 17 residues long. Germline loops: CDR1 SGDLS, CDR2 YYNGEE. J gave up 0 bases and V 5 bases, and 11 bases lay outside the gene matches. The CDR3 region is CASSPTSGASSYNEQFF. The CDR3, as DNA: TGTGCCAGCAGTCCCACGAGCGGGGCCAGCTCCTACAATGAGCAGTTCTTC.